These 28 T cell receptor beta chains were all obtained from the same sample, sequenced in a study of T-cell reconstitution after alpha-beta-depleted transplantation in children. Library preparation (for TCRbeta) was performed with unique molecular identifiers. TCRdb used MiXCR to reprocess the PCR reads, holding one entry per CDR3 protein. The sample lists nearly 350,000 distinct CDR3 sequences, around 15% seen once, with roughly two fifths in the top ten. The sample consisted of PBMCs, mostly from graft donor cells, taken 360 days after TCRalphabeta/CD19-depleted stem cell transplant. These TCRs come from a male patient aged 2-10 years who had a stem cell transplant for acute lymphoblastic leukemia, so the T cells may come from the graft donor.

This clonotype was seen a handful of times. The chain uses TRBV5-1 and TRBJ2-7; 8 bases map to TRBD1. The CDR3 is made up of 15 amino acids. The V gene's germline CDR1 is SGHRS and CDR2 YFSETQ. The junction had 10 bases not matched to a gene; V was cut back by 3 bases and J by 5 bases. As DNA, the CDR3 is TGCGCCAGCAGCTCATACAGGGACAGGCACGACGAGCAGTACTTC. It codes for CASSSYRDRHDEQYF. The variable domain in full, completed from reference TRBV5-1 and TRBJ2-7, reads KAGVTQTPRYLIKTRGQQVTLSCSPISGHRSVSWYQQTPGQGLQFLFEYFSETQRNKGNFPGRFSGRQFSNSRSEMNVSTLELGDSALYLCASSSYRDRHDEQYFGPGTRLTVT.

In its sample, this clonotype was seen a few times. The CDR3 loop reads CAISRDRAGVSPLHF. DNA for the CDR3: TGTGCCATCAGTCGGGACAGGGCGGGGGTTTCACCCCTCCACTTT. This sequence joins TRBV10-3 and TRBJ1-6; TRBD1 matches at 9 bases. Germline V gives CDR1 ENHRY, CDR2 SYGVKD. V was pared by 5 bases and J by 9 bases, with 8 bases of the junction left unmatched. The CDR3 is 15 residues long.

V is TRBV4-1 and J is TRBJ2-3; 13 nucleotides match TRBD2. The J segment lost 5 bases and the V segment lost 3 bases, leaving 8 bases of the junction unmatched. Germline assignment: CDR1 MGHRA and CDR2 YSYEKL. CDR3 size: 17 residues. CDR3 region: CASSHPLAGGPVDTQYF. The CDR3 DNA follows: TGCGCCAGCAGCCACCCACTAGCGGGAGGGCCGGTAGATACGCAGTATTTT.

The sample holds many counts of this clonotype. The chain's CDR3 is CATSGIQGVNEQFF. As DNA, the CDR3 is TGTGCCACATCCGGGATACAGGGAGTCAATGAGCAGTTCTTC. This chain links TRBV28 with TRBJ2-1; D might be TRBD1 (6 bases). V dropped 10 bases and J dropped 6 bases, with 19 bases sitting between them. Germline loops: CDR1 MDHEN, CDR2 SYDVKM. This CDR3 is 14 amino acids long.

In this sample, this clonotype turned up a few times. This chain connects TRBV29-1 to TRBJ1-3, with TRBD1 matching over 9 bases. In germline, CDR1 is SQVTM, CDR2 ANQGSEA. The ends lost 6 bases at V and 4 bases at J; junction bases unmatched: 7. The CDR3 covers 14 residues. As DNA, the CDR3 is TGCAGCGTCGCCGGACAGGGGCCCGGAAACACCATATATTTT. It codes for CSVAGQGPGNTIYF.

The genes are TRBV5-5 and TRBJ2-2; D gene unclear. There are 15 residues in the CDR3. From germline, CDR1 is SGHKS and CDR2 YYEKEE (reference sequence). Trimming took off 3 bases at V and 6 bases at J, with 15 bases between the two ends. The CDR3 region has the DNA TGTGCCAGCAGCTCCATCATGCCGGGTTCCGGGGAGCTGTTTTTT. Translating gives CASSSIMPGSGELFF.

In DNA form, the CDR3 reads TGTGCCAGCTCACCACGGTGGGACTACTACGAGCAGTACTTC. Its translation is CASSPRWDYYEQYF. The chain is built from TRBV18 and TRBJ2-7; 7 nucleotides line up with TRBD2. The CDR3 has 14 residues. Germline CDR1 reads KGHSH; CDR2 reads LQKENI. V shed 1 base, J shed 3 bases, and the junction held 3 bases outside the gene matches.

The table lists this clonotype with a few counts. V is TRBV5-8 and J is TRBJ1-2; D may be TRBD1 (6 bases). The CDR3 runs to 17 residues. V dropped 1 base and J dropped 1 base, with 17 bases sitting between them. CDR1 SGHTS and CDR2 YDEGEE come from the germline V gene. In DNA, the CDR3 is TGTGCCAGCAGCTTGCGGGACAAAAAGGGGAGTAACTATGGCTACACCTTC. Translating gives CASSLRDKKGSNYGYTF.

This clonotype occurred a few times. The chain recombines TRBV11-2 with TRBJ2-7; a weak D match, TRBD1 (6 bases). Germline values: CDR1 SGHAT, CDR2 FQNNGV. The CDR3 has 16 residues. V was shortened by 1 base and J by 7 bases, with 20 bases between the two germline ends. The CDR3 nucleotides read TGTGCCAGCAGCTTAGTTCCGAACAGGGAAGAATGGGAGCAGTACTTC. It codes for CASSLVPNREEWEQYF.

This chain joins TRBV24-1 and TRBJ2-1; D might be TRBD1 (6 bases). This CDR3 region has 12 residues. Germline V lookup: CDR1 KGHDR, CDR2 SFDVKD. V lost 1 base to trimming and J lost 10 bases, with 7 bases between them. In DNA, the CDR3 is TGTGCCACCAGTGATTTAGGACAGGAGCAGTTCTTC. The encoded protein is CATSDLGQEQFF.

This clonotype was observed a few times. The V and J genes are TRBV12-3 or TRBV12-4 and TRBJ2-1; D is unclear. The V gene lost 5 bases and the J gene lost 3 bases, with 14 bases spanning the gap. This CDR3 contains 15 residues. The CDR3 DNA sequence: TGTGCCAGCAGTCCCGACACGGCCCTCTACAATGAGCAGTTCTTC. Translating it yields CASSPDTALYNEQFF.

The chain carries TRBV9 and TRBJ1-4; D ambiguous. The CDR3 consists of 14 residues. Per germline, CDR1 SGDLS and CDR2 YYNGEE. V lost 0 bases to trimming and J lost 3 bases, with 6 bases between them. The DNA of the CDR3 is TGTGCCAGCAGCGTAGGCGTGGCTAATGAAAAACTGTTTTTT. As protein: CASSVGVANEKLFF.

This clonotype came up many times. This chain links TRBV4-3 with TRBJ2-2, with D perhaps given as TRBD1 or TRBD2 (5 bases each). V lost 5 bases and J lost 4, with 14 bases in between. Germline-derived CDR1 and CDR2 are LGHNA and YSLEER. This CDR3 region has 15 residues. In nucleotides, the CDR3 is TGCGCCAGCAGCGGGAGACAGCCGGGCACCGGGGAGCTGTTTTTT. It translates to CASSGRQPGTGELFF.

This clonotype was counted only a few times. The V call is TRBV27, the J call TRBJ2-7; D is unclear. The germline gives CDR1 MNHEY, CDR2 SMNVEV (reference sequence). The germline V and J ends were trimmed by 6 bases and 2 bases, with 17 bases remaining between them. CDR3 size: 15 residues. DNA of the CDR3: TGTGCCAGCAGGGGGTATCTGTACGAAGCCTACGAGCAGTACTTC. This gives the protein CASRGYLYEAYEQYF.

There are many counts of this clonotype. The rearrangement uses TRBV20-1 and TRBJ2-6; D remains ambiguous. The V end lost 6 bases, the J end lost 3 bases, and 12 bases lay between the germline ends. Germline V gives CDR1 DFQATT, CDR2 SNEGSKA (reference sequence). The CDR3 has 14 amino acids. CDR3 loop: CSAQDPVGANVLTF. DNA of the CDR3: TGCAGTGCCCAAGACCCGGTTGGGGCCAACGTCCTGACTTTC.

This clonotype has just a few counts. V gene TRBV20-1 combines with J gene TRBJ2-5; 11 bases agree with TRBD2. Per germline, CDR1 DFQATT and CDR2 SNEGSKA (reference sequence). The CDR3 has 18 amino acids. After removal of 0 bases from V and 1 base from J, the junction contained 10 bases not matched to a gene. Written as DNA, the CDR3 is TGCAGTGCTAGAGATGATCGGAGGCTAGCGGGGGGCCAAGAGACCCAGTACTTC. Translation gives CSARDDRRLAGGQETQYF.

This clonotype showed up just once. The chain uses TRBV24-1 and TRBJ1-5; D not certain. Trimming stripped 4 bases from V and 4 bases from J, with 22 bases between. The CDR3 consists of 18 residues. Germline CDR1 and CDR2: KGHDR and SFDVKD. The CDR3 protein is CATSESIRGPYGNQPQHF. CDR3 sequence (DNA): TGTGCCACCAGTGAAAGCATCCGAGGCCCTTATGGAAATCAGCCCCAGCATTTT.

This clonotype has ten or more counts. This rearrangement joins TRBV12-3 or TRBV12-4 to TRBJ1-2; no firm D call. Trimming stripped 3 bases from V and 0 bases from J, with 17 bases between. This CDR3 comprises 17 residues. As DNA, the CDR3 is TGTGCCAGCAGTTTGGCCCGGAGGTTCGCTGCTAACTATGGCTACACCTTC. This translates into CASSLARRFAANYGYTF.

This clonotype was detected many times. The genes are TRBV12-3 or TRBV12-4 and TRBJ1-2, with D hard to call. The CDR3 length is 13 residues. The ends were cut back, 3 bases at V and 5 bases at J, with 10 bases in the middle. The CDR3 DNA reads as TGTGCCAGCAGTTTGGGAGACGGTTATGGCTACACCTTC. Amino acids: CASSLGDGYGYTF.

This clonotype was observed a handful of times. This chain connects TRBV29-1 to TRBJ2-1; D is possibly TRBD1 (6 bases). Between the trimmed V and J ends, which lost 3 bases and 10 bases, there was a span of 7 bases. CDR1 is SQVTM, CDR2 ANQGSEA, per germline. The CDR3 extends over 10 amino acids. The DNA for the CDR3 is TGCAGCGTTGAGAGGGGGGAGCAGTTCTTC. Translation gives CSVERGEQFF.

This chain connects TRBV4-1 to TRBJ2-4, with TRBD2 matching over 15 bases. The ends lost 8 bases at V and 6 bases at J; junction bases unmatched: 8. CDR1 is MGHRA and CDR2 is YSYEKL in the germline V gene. There are 16 residues in the CDR3. As DNA, the CDR3 is TGCGCCAGCTCCGGGACTAGCGGGAGGACGGGAAACATTCAGTACTTC. It translates to CASSGTSGRTGNIQYF.

There are a few counts of this clonotype. This chain connects TRBV29-1 to TRBJ2-1; D unclear. Germline lookup yields CDR1 SQVTM and CDR2 ANQGSEA. CDR3 length: 14 residues. Trimming took off 6 bases at V and 4 bases at J, with 16 bases between the two ends. The CDR3 region has the DNA TGCAGCGTAGAGCCTAGAAACACTTACAATGAGCAGTTCTTC. It encodes CSVEPRNTYNEQFF.

This clonotype has a handful of counts. The rearrangement uses TRBV4-2 and TRBJ1-6; D might be TRBD1 (5 bases). The CDR3 length is 17 residues. Germline CDR1 LGHNA, CDR2 YNFKEQ. Trimming took 0 bases from V and 12 from J, leaving 21 bases between them. CDR3 DNA sequence: TGTGCCAGCAGCCAAGATAGCCCAGGGAATATAATTCGACCCCTCCACTTT. It yields the protein CASSQDSPGNIIRPLHF.

This chain joins TRBV28 and TRBJ1-5, with a possible D match to TRBD1 (6 bases). The CDR3 covers 19 residues. V shed 6 bases and J shed 4 bases, with 28 bases lying between them. Looked up from germline, CDR1 is MDHEN and CDR2 is SYDVKM. The CDR3: CASRARWVGVRGYNQPQHF. The CDR3 coding sequence is TGTGCCAGCAGAGCCCGGTGGGTAGGGGTCAGGGGTTATAATCAGCCCCAGCATTTT.

V and J are TRBV4-3 and TRBJ2-1; 8 nucleotides match TRBD1. Germline trimming cut 2 bases from V and 4 bases from J; bases unmatched to any gene: 10. The germline V gene encodes CDR1 LGHNA and CDR2 YSLEER. The CDR3 runs 17 residues. The CDR3 sequence is CASSQSRTGLLYNEQFF. As DNA, the CDR3 is TGCGCCAGCAGCCAATCTCGGACAGGGCTGTTATACAATGAGCAGTTCTTC.

This rearrangement joins TRBV28 to TRBJ1-4, with D unclear. This CDR3 has 13 amino acids. Germline lookup yields CDR1 MDHEN and CDR2 SYDVKM. Between the trimmed V and J ends, which lost 3 bases and 10 bases, there was a span of 12 bases. The CDR3 region is CASSFRGFGKLFF. DNA for the CDR3: TGTGCCAGCAGTTTTCGGGGATTCGGAAAACTGTTTTTT.

This clonotype was recorded at least ten times. The J gene is TRBJ2-3, the V gene TRBV7-6, with D perhaps TRBD2 (6 bases). Trimming stripped 4 bases from V and 3 bases from J, with 11 bases between. The germline gives CDR1 SGHVS, CDR2 FNYEAQ. The CDR3 is 14 residues long. CDR3 residues: CASSYARGTDTQYF. The CDR3 coding sequence is TGTGCCAGCAGCTACGCCCGGGGGACAGATACGCAGTATTTT.

This clonotype was observed at least ten times. Germline and junction disagree at one end, which may indicate a read error. CDR3 in DNA: TGTGCCAGCAGCTTAGGAGGAAGCACAGATACGCAGTATTTT. This sequence encodes CASSLGGSTDTQYF. The V and J genes are TRBV12-3 or TRBV12-4 and TRBJ2-3, with D possibly matching TRBD2 (5 bases). The CDR3 length is 14 residues.